The 32 T cell receptor beta chains listed next were all sequenced from one sample in a study of cytomegalovirus exposure and HLA in healthy donors. Clones were read by immunoSEQ multiplex PCR, and TCRdb kept only the in-frame ones, dropping some. The sample contains 150,000 to 200,000 clones, around 90% of which appear only once. Sequencing used PBMCs. The receptors here all came from a woman between 18 and 29 years old in good health and CMV-seropositive.

This clone was found once. This chain connects TRBV5-6 to TRBJ2-5, with 8 nucleotides matching TRBD2. Germline CDR1 SGHDT, CDR2 YYEEEE. J lost 0 bases, V lost 0 bases, and 1 base had no gene match. This CDR3 region has 15 residues. CDR3 loop: CASSLAAGDQETQYF. CDR3 nucleotides: TGTGCCAGCAGCTTGGCAGCGGGGGACCAAGAGACCCAGTACTTC.

The chain employs TRBV5-6 and TRBJ1-5; weak D call: TRBD1 (5 bases). The CDR3 is 14 amino acids. V gave up 1 base and J gave up 4 bases, with 9 bases separating them. CDR1 and CDR2 from the germline V gene are SGHDT and YYEEEE. CDR3 in DNA: TGTGCCAGCAGCTTGAGGGGAGGGAATCAGCCCCAGCATTTT. Translation gives CASSLRGGNQPQHF.

This chain connects TRBV19 to TRBJ2-5, with a tentative D call TRBD1 (5 bases). The V gene lost 1 base and the J gene lost 2 bases, with 14 bases spanning the gap. This CDR3 contains 16 residues. Germline CDR1 is LNHDA and CDR2 is SQIVND (reference sequence). The CDR3 DNA reads TGTGCCAGTAGTATAGCCAGGGCAGACCTTCAAGAGACCCAGTACTTC. This translates into CASSIARADLQETQYF. Complete variable domain (other parts from reference TRBV19 and TRBJ2-5): DGGITQSPKYLFRKEGQNVTLSCEQNLNHDAMYWYRQDPGQGLRLIYYSQIVNDFQKGDIAEGYSVSREKKESFPLTVTSAQKNPTAFYLCASSIARADLQETQYFGPGTRLLVL.

This chain connects TRBV6-1 to TRBJ1-5, with D possibly TRBD1 on 6 matching bases. Per the germline V gene, CDR1 is MNHNS and CDR2 is SASEGT. V was shortened by 0 bases and J by 7 bases, with 13 bases between the two germline ends. The CDR3 is 15 amino acids. CDR3 DNA sequence: TGTGCCAGCAGTGAAGCGGGGACACTTTCCCAGCCCCAGCATTTT. Translating it yields CASSEAGTLSQPQHF.

The chain is built from TRBV27 and TRBJ1-1, with D possibly TRBD1 on 6 matching bases. The ends were cut back, 4 bases at V and 8 bases at J, with 14 bases in the middle. Germline V CDR1 and CDR2: MNHEY, SMNVEV (reference sequence). The CDR3 totals 13 residues. DNA for the CDR3: TGTGCCAGCAGTTCGTACAGGGATTCCGAAGCTTTCTTT. Amino acids: CASSSYRDSEAFF.

V is TRBV7-2 and J is TRBJ2-7, with a weak D call TRBD2 (6 bases). Germline V gene lookup returns CDR1 SGHTA and CDR2 FQGNSA. The CDR3 runs to 15 residues. Trimming left V 5 bases short and J 0 bases short, with 14 bases between. CDR3 nucleotide sequence: TGTGCCAGCAGCCGATCAGCGGGCATCTCCTACGAGCAGTACTTC. Amino acids: CASSRSAGISYEQYF.

This chain connects TRBV4-1 to TRBJ1-1, with TRBD1 identical over 7 bases. Germline loops: CDR1 MGHRA, CDR2 YSYEKL. V lost 2 bases and J lost 4; bases outside the gene matches: 7. The CDR3 consists of 15 residues. CDR3 coding DNA: TGCGCCAGCAGCCAACGGGAGGGGGCGTCCACTGAAGCTTTCTTT. It yields the protein CASSQREGASTEAFF.

Written as DNA, the CDR3 is TGTGCCAGCAGTAATAGACAAGTCGGGGAGCTGTTTTTT. Translated, it gives CASSNRQVGELFF. The chain employs TRBV6-1 and TRBJ2-2, with D unclear. The CDR3 extends over 13 amino acids. Between the trimmed V and J ends, which lost 5 bases and 7 bases, there was a span of 11 bases. Germline V gives CDR1 MNHNS, CDR2 SASEGT.

This clone has at least ten counts. This chain links TRBV4-2 with TRBJ2-2; 10 nucleotides match TRBD2. Germline CDR1 LGHNA, CDR2 YNFKEQ. With V trimmed by 3 bases and J by 3 bases, 1 base remained unmatched. The CDR3 is 15 residues long. CDR3 loop: CASSQLAGDTGELFF. CDR3 sequence (DNA): TGTGCCAGCAGCCAGCTAGCGGGAGACACCGGGGAGCTGTTTTTT.

The chain couples TRBV28 to TRBJ2-5; 15 nucleotides agree with TRBD2. The CDR3 has 19 amino acids. The V gene's germline CDR1 is MDHEN and CDR2 SYDVKM. The V and J ends lost 5 bases and 4 bases, in that order; junction bases with no gene match: 14. The DNA of the CDR3 is TGTGCCAGCAGTCTACAGGGGGCGCGGGGACTAGCGGGAGGAGAGACCCAGTACTTC. Translation: CASSLQGARGLAGGETQYF.

J is TRBJ1-4 and V is TRBV7-8, with D unresolved. The CDR3 has 14 residues. Germline-derived CDR1 and CDR2 are SGHVS and FQNEAQ. The V end was cut by 6 bases, the J end by 5 bases, with 13 bases between. CDR3 region: CASSYNRLNEKLFF. For the CDR3, the DNA is TGTGCCAGCAGTTATAACCGGTTAAATGAAAAACTGTTTTTT.

V usage is TRBV10-2 and J usage is TRBJ1-5; D is unclear. The germline V gene encodes CDR1 WSHSY and CDR2 SAAADI. Trimming took 6 bases from V and 9 from J, leaving 15 bases between them. This CDR3 has 13 residues. This chain's CDR3 is CASRGEARGPQHF. CDR3 in DNA: TGCGCCAGCAGGGGCGAGGCCCGGGGGCCCCAGCATTTT.

The chain joins TRBV4-1 to TRBJ1-6, with D possibly matching TRBD1 (6 bases). CDR1 is MGHRA and CDR2 is YSYEKL in the germline V gene. This CDR3 is 16 amino acids long. The V and J ends lost 2 bases and 13 bases respectively, with 21 bases between them. The CDR3 DNA is TGCGCCAGCAGCCAACTTCTGGATGCAGAAAGGGGGCCCCTCCACTTT. This sequence encodes CASSQLLDAERGPLHF.

The J gene is TRBJ2-5, the V gene TRBV10-2; a possible D gene is TRBD2 (6 bases). CDR1 and CDR2 (germline): WSHSY, SAAADI. The ends were cut back, 4 bases at V and 2 bases at J, with 11 bases in the middle. This CDR3 region has 14 residues. Written as DNA, the CDR3 is TGCGCCAGCAGTGCGGGGGTGTGGCAAGAGACCCAGTACTTC. Encoded protein: CASSAGVWQETQYF.

V and J are TRBV6-1 and TRBJ2-7; 12 positions agree with TRBD1. The CDR3 spans 14 residues. Per germline, CDR1 MNHNS and CDR2 SASEGT. V was pared by 10 bases and J by 7 bases, with 11 bases of the junction left unmatched. CDR3 nucleotide sequence: TGTGCCACAGGGCCCCGGGACAGGGGGCGAGAGCAGTACTTC. As protein: CATGPRDRGREQYF.

The J gene is TRBJ1-1, the V gene TRBV18; possibly TRBD1 for D (5 bases). This CDR3 spans 14 amino acids. Germline V lookup: CDR1 KGHSH, CDR2 LQKENI. V lost 0 bases and J 5 bases, leaving 10 bases between the germline ends. This CDR3 reads CASSPPQGSTEAFF. The CDR3, as DNA: TGTGCCAGCTCACCACCGCAGGGTTCGACTGAAGCTTTCTTT.

This chain connects TRBV29-1 to TRBJ2-5; 10 bases align to TRBD2. CDR3 size: 14 residues. The V segment lost 8 bases and the J segment 7 bases; nucleotides outside the gene matches: 13. CDR1 and CDR2 (germline): SQVTM, ANQGSEA. CDR3 in DNA: TGCAGCACCCGGACTAGCGGAGGACCGGGGACCCAGTACTTC. Its translation is CSTRTSGGPGTQYF.

The chain couples TRBV6-1 to TRBJ1-4, with D possibly being TRBD1 (5 bases). CDR3 size: 14 residues. Deletions cut 6 bases from V and 8 bases from J, with 16 bases between. Germline-derived CDR1 and CDR2 are MNHNS and SASEGT. CDR3 DNA: TGTGCCAGCAGCGGGGGACTTTCGGGCGAAAAACTGTTTTTT. Translation gives CASSGGLSGEKLFF.

CDR3 sequence reads: CASSPVGQVSTDTQYF. The CDR3, as DNA: TGTGCCAGCAGCCCTGTGGGGCAGGTTAGCACAGATACGCAGTATTTT. V and J are TRBV9 and TRBJ2-3; tentative D call: TRBD1 (5 bases). This CDR3 is built from 16 residues. Trimming took off 4 bases at V and 0 bases at J, with 15 bases between the two ends. Germline CDR1 SGDLS, CDR2 YYNGEE.

V and J are TRBV10-2 and TRBJ1-2, with unresolved D. The V gene's germline CDR1 is WSHSY and CDR2 SAAADI. The CDR3 has 14 amino acids. Trimming removed 0 bases from V and 4 bases from J, with 9 bases in between. For the CDR3, the DNA is TGCGCCAGCAGTGAGTCCCCCGCGGGCTATGGCTACACCTTC. It yields the protein CASSESPAGYGYTF.

Only a few counts were recorded for this clone. CDR3 sequence (DNA): TGTGCCAGCAGTGACCAACAGGACAGTCTATCCTACGAGCAGTACTTC. Its translation: CASSDQQDSLSYEQYF. The chain couples TRBV6-4 to TRBJ2-7; weak D call: TRBD1 (6 bases). V was clipped by 2 bases and J by 1 base, with 15 bases between them. Germline loops: CDR1 MRHNA, CDR2 SNTAGT. The CDR3 extends over 16 amino acids.

This rearrangement joins TRBV27 to TRBJ1-1, with D possibly being TRBD1 (5 bases). Trimming removed 1 base at V and 4 bases at J, with 7 bases between. Looked up from germline, CDR1 is MNHEY and CDR2 is SMNVEV (reference sequence). The CDR3 is 13 amino acids. The CDR3 protein is CASSLFRGTEAFF. CDR3 bases: TGTGCCAGCAGTTTATTTAGGGGCACTGAAGCTTTCTTT.

The chain is built from TRBV6-5 and TRBJ1-2; 9 nucleotides match TRBD1. The CDR3 sequence is 14 residues long. The junction had 12 bases not matched to a gene; V was cut back by 4 bases and J by 12 bases. CDR1 is MNHEY and CDR2 is SVGAGI in the germline V gene. CDR3 loop: CASSSGQGRLFHTF. The CDR3 bases are TGTGCCAGCAGTTCGGGACAGGGCCGACTCTTCCACACCTTC.

The chain carries TRBV10-2 and TRBJ1-5; 7 bases fit TRBD1. Looked up from germline, CDR1 is WSHSY and CDR2 is SAAADI. V was clipped by 1 base and J by 7 bases; unmatched bases: 7. The CDR3 spans 15 residues. In DNA, the CDR3 is TGCGCCAGCAGTGAGTACGGGACAGTAGAACAGCCCCAGCATTTT. Protein: CASSEYGTVEQPQHF.

This clone was recorded once. The CDR3: CASSSGLAPDTQYF. The CDR3 bases are TGTGCCAGCAGCTCGGGACTAGCGCCAGATACGCAGTATTTT. The chain carries TRBV7-9 and TRBJ2-3; 10 nucleotides agree with TRBD2. V lost 4 bases to trimming and J lost 4 bases; unmatched junction nucleotides: 2. The CDR3 is 14 amino acids. CDR1 and CDR2 (germline): SEHNR, FQNEAQ (reference sequence).

This rearrangement joins TRBV7-2 to TRBJ1-1, with 7 bases lining up with TRBD1. The V segment lost 5 bases and the J segment 0 bases; nucleotides outside the gene matches: 6. Germline CDR1 SGHTA, CDR2 FQGNSA. The CDR3 runs 15 residues. DNA for the CDR3: TGTGCCAGCAGCCGGGACAGACGACTGAACACTGAAGCTTTCTTT. This translates into CASSRDRRLNTEAFF.

The chain has TRBV2 and TRBJ2-7; D is possibly TRBD2 (5 bases). CDR1 SNHLY and CDR2 FYNNEI come from the germline V gene. This CDR3 is 12 amino acids long. Trimming shortened V by 5 bases and J by 5 bases, and 10 bases separated the two germline ends. The CDR3 reads CASSRTPNEQYF. The CDR3 coding sequence is TGTGCCAGCAGTAGGACTCCCAACGAGCAGTACTTC.

This chain uses TRBV5-1 with TRBJ2-1, with 13 positions matching TRBD2. V gave up 3 bases and J gave up 7 bases; unmatched junction bases: 4. In germline, CDR1 is SGHRS, CDR2 YFSETQ. The CDR3 is made up of 15 amino acids. Here the CDR3 DNA reads TGCGCCAGCAGCTCACTAGCGGGGGGGCAGAATGAGCAGTTCTTC. It codes for CASSSLAGGQNEQFF.

This rearrangement joins TRBV19 to TRBJ2-1, with 10 bases lining up with TRBD1. The CDR3 covers 16 residues. Trimming at V came to 5 bases and at J to 4 bases, leaving 8 bases not matched to a gene. CDR1 and CDR2 from the germline V gene are LNHDA and SQIVND (reference sequence). In DNA, the CDR3 is TGTGCCAGTAGTTACCGAAGGGGACAGGGGTACAATGAGCAGTTCTTC. Residues: CASSYRRGQGYNEQFF.

The J gene is TRBJ1-1, the V gene TRBV9; 8 nucleotides line up with TRBD1. Per the germline V gene, CDR1 is SGDLS and CDR2 is YYNGEE. J was trimmed by 2 bases and V by 4 bases; bases with no gene match: 4. CDR3 length equals 14 residues. Here the CDR3 reads CASSNGQGNTEAFF. DNA of the CDR3: TGTGCCAGCAGCAATGGACAGGGAAACACTGAAGCTTTCTTT.

The rearrangement joins TRBV6-1 to TRBJ2-3, with TRBD1 as a possible D gene (6 bases). The CDR3 length is 14 residues. The V end lost 5 bases, the J end lost 5 bases, and 14 bases lay between the germline ends. CDR1 and CDR2 (germline): MNHNS, SASEGT. The CDR3 sequence is CASSPYRGGDTQYF. CDR3 nucleotide sequence: TGTGCCAGCAGTCCCTACAGAGGGGGAGATACGCAGTATTTT.

V is TRBV10-3 and J is TRBJ1-1; 7 positions match TRBD1. V was pared by 7 bases and J by 2 bases, with 10 bases of the junction left unmatched. The CDR3 covers 15 residues. From germline, CDR1 is ENHRY and CDR2 SYGVKD. In nucleotides, the CDR3 is TGTGCCATCAATCCAGGGGGAAGAAGTAACACTGAAGCTTTCTTT. Translating gives CAINPGGRSNTEAFF.